The 20 T cell receptor beta chains below all came from one sample that was sequenced in a study of OX40 agonist ivuxolimab in advanced cancers. The method behind the library was the immunoSEQ multiplex PCR assay. The table was pulled from immuneACCESS by TCRdb, which kept in-frame rearrangements only. Such tables lose some clones; where checked, under half of the loss comes from unresolved V genes, and the rest has no known cause. Counted in this sample were roughly 65,000 clones; around 80% of them appeared once. The top ten clonotypes cover approximately 2.5% of the sample. The source material was CD4+ or CD8+ T cells sorted from blood, sampled in a trial of the OX40 agonist ivuxolimab. The origin of the receptors is an adult with an advanced solid tumor such as melanoma, head and neck, liver or kidney cancer.

This clone has a single count. V usage is TRBV27 and J usage is TRBJ2-1, with 9 bases that match TRBD1. Trimming cost V 6 bases and J 4 bases; bases outside gene matches: 4. Germline V gene sequence: CDR1 MNHEY, CDR2 SMNVEV (reference sequence). The CDR3 is 14 residues long. CDR3 loop: CASRGQGIYNEQFF. The CDR3 region has the DNA TGTGCCAGCAGGGGACAGGGTATATACAATGAGCAGTTCTTC.

This rearrangement joins TRBV7-9 to TRBJ2-5; 8 bases map to TRBD2. The CDR3 length is 17 residues. With 2 bases clipped from V and 5 bases from J, the junction kept 13 bases outside the gene matches. Germline V lookup: CDR1 SEHNR, CDR2 FQNEAQ (reference sequence). CDR3 in amino acids: CASSLIGAGGRGETQYF. The DNA for the CDR3 is TGTGCCAGCAGCTTAATAGGGGCGGGAGGCCGAGGGGAGACCCAGTACTTC.

The chain is built from TRBV19 and TRBJ2-1, with D perhaps TRBD2 (6 bases). The V gene lost 5 bases and the J gene lost 7 bases, with 18 bases spanning the gap. Germline-derived CDR1 and CDR2 are LNHDA and SQIVND (reference sequence). The CDR3 loop spans 15 amino acids. The CDR3 coding sequence is TGTGCCAGTAGTCCCCCCTCGGGGGAATGGAATGAGCAGTTCTTC. This sequence encodes CASSPPSGEWNEQFF.

This chain connects TRBV19 to TRBJ1-2, with a possible D match to TRBD1 (5 bases). CDR3 size: 14 residues. Germline V gene data show CDR1 as LNHDA and CDR2 as SQIVND (reference sequence). Between the trimmed V and J ends, which lost 4 bases and 0 bases, there was a span of 9 bases. The CDR3 sequence is CASSTTDTNYGYTF. CDR3 in DNA: TGTGCCAGTAGTACGACAGATACTAACTATGGCTACACCTTC.

This clone was counted between two and nine times. The chain couples TRBV5-1 to TRBJ2-7; D might be TRBD1 (6 bases). V was cut by 4 bases and J by 5 bases, with 13 bases left in between. Germline CDR1 and CDR2: SGHRS and YFSETQ. The CDR3 runs 13 residues. CDR3: CASSRVTGNEQYF. The CDR3 nucleotides read TGCGCCAGCAGCCGGGTAACAGGGAACGAGCAGTACTTC.

In its sample, this clone was seen once. This rearrangement joins TRBV7-8 to TRBJ2-1; TRBD2 aligns across 7 bases. J was trimmed by 0 bases and V by 2 bases; bases with no gene match: 1. The CDR3 is made up of 15 amino acids. Germline V gene sequence: CDR1 SGHVS, CDR2 FQNEAQ. DNA of the CDR3: TGTGCCAGCAGCTTAACGGGAGGCTCCTACAATGAGCAGTTCTTC. Its translation is CASSLTGGSYNEQFF.

This chain connects TRBV29-1 to TRBJ2-7; D may correspond to TRBD1 or TRBD2 (5 bases each). This CDR3 comprises 15 residues. The germline CDR1 and CDR2 sequences are SQVTM and ANQGSEA. V was trimmed by 2 bases and J by 1 base, leaving 15 bases between them. This CDR3 reads CSVETPQGRSYEQYF. In DNA, the CDR3 is TGCAGCGTTGAAACCCCCCAGGGACGGTCCTACGAGCAGTACTTC.

V is TRBV2 and J is TRBJ1-4; D may be TRBD1 (6 bases). The CDR3 extends over 15 amino acids. Between the trimmed V and J ends, which lost 6 bases and 7 bases, there was a span of 18 bases. Germline lookup yields CDR1 SNHLY and CDR2 FYNNEI. The CDR3 DNA sequence: TGTGCCAGCAGCAGGGGAGCTGGGGAAAGTGAAAAACTGTTTTTT. Amino acid sequence: CASSRGAGESEKLFF.

This clone was detected once. The V call is TRBV30, the J call TRBJ2-2, with D unclear. The CDR3 length is 12 residues. Deletions cut 1 base from V and 1 base from J, with 1 base between. Per germline, CDR1 GTSNPN and CDR2 SVGIG (reference sequence). CDR3 region: CAWSGNTGELFF. CDR3 sequence (DNA): TGTGCCTGGAGTGGGAACACCGGGGAGCTGTTTTTT.

The chain links TRBV7-3 to TRBJ1-1; a possible D gene is TRBD1 (5 bases). Germline loops: CDR1 SGHTA, CDR2 FQGTGA. The CDR3 covers 13 residues. Trimming stripped 5 bases from V and 4 bases from J, with 11 bases between. The CDR3 reads CASSTAGATEAFF. The CDR3 DNA follows: TGTGCCAGCAGCACGGCCGGGGCCACTGAAGCTTTCTTT.

A few counts support this clone. The chain recombines TRBV7-6 with TRBJ1-2; 9 bases fit TRBD1. Germline V gene data show CDR1 as SGHVS and CDR2 as FNYEAQ. Trimming removed 4 bases from V and 4 bases from J; junction bases left unmatched: 4. The length of the CDR3 is 14 residues. The CDR3 region is CASSSRQGGYGYTF. As DNA, the CDR3 is TGTGCCAGCAGCTCTCGACAGGGGGGCTATGGCTACACCTTC.

This clone was picked up one time. The J gene is TRBJ1-3, the V gene TRBV5-5; no clear D. V gave up 0 bases and J gave up 0 bases, with 7 bases separating them. The CDR3 covers 15 residues. Looked up from germline, CDR1 is SGHKS and CDR2 is YYEKEE (reference sequence). Here the CDR3 DNA reads TGTGCCAGCAGCTTGGTCTGGGACTCTGGAAACACCATATATTTT. It encodes CASSLVWDSGNTIYF. Complete variable domain (other parts from reference TRBV5-5 and TRBJ1-3): DAGVTQSPTHLIKTRGQQVTLRCSPISGHKSVSWYQQVLGQGPQFIFQYYEKEERGRGNFPDRFSARQFPNYSSELNVNALLLGDSALYLCASSLVWDSGNTIYFGEGSWLTVV.

The CDR3 sequence: CASSIRTGEVGNQPQHF. Written as DNA, the CDR3 is TGTGCCAGTAGTATCCGTACAGGGGAAGTAGGCAATCAGCCCCAGCATTTT. The J gene is TRBJ1-5, the V gene TRBV19; 7 bases are a match to TRBD1. The CDR3 runs to 17 residues. V lost 3 bases and J lost 2; bases outside the gene matches: 10. The germline V gene has CDR1 LNHDA and CDR2 SQIVND (reference sequence).

The V and J genes are TRBV7-9 and TRBJ1-1, with D unclear. Per germline, CDR1 SEHNR and CDR2 FQNEAQ (reference sequence). The CDR3 consists of 14 residues. V gave up 2 bases and J gave up 1 base, with 8 bases separating them. The CDR3 DNA reads as TGTGCCAGCAGCTTAACTCTCCCGAACACTGAAGCTTTCTTT. Translating gives CASSLTLPNTEAFF.

The chain has TRBV7-9 and TRBJ2-2; TRBD1 matches at 8 bases. Losses at the gene ends were 3 bases for V and 5 bases for J; bases not matched to a gene: 5. There are 15 residues in the CDR3. Germline V CDR1 and CDR2: SEHNR, FQNEAQ (reference sequence). As DNA, the CDR3 is TGTGCCAGCAGCTTGTCAGGGGGCTGGACCGGGGAGCTGTTTTTT. Translation: CASSLSGGWTGELFF.

The chain has TRBV27 and TRBJ2-5; D may correspond to TRBD1 or TRBD2 (7 bases each). This CDR3 region has 14 residues. Per the germline V gene, CDR1 is MNHEY and CDR2 is SMNVEV (reference sequence). Trimming removed 2 bases at V and 5 bases at J, with 12 bases between. Here the CDR3 reads CASSLAGGAETQYF. For the CDR3, the DNA is TGTGCCAGCAGTTTAGCAGGGGGGGCCGAGACCCAGTACTTC.

The rearrangement joins TRBV2 to TRBJ1-2, with D perhaps TRBD1 (5 bases). The germline CDR1 and CDR2 sequences are SNHLY and FYNNEI. V was cut by 7 bases and J by 4 bases, with 10 bases left in between. The CDR3 extends over 12 amino acids. CDR3 amino acids: CASIRDLYGYTF. CDR3 nucleotides: TGTGCCAGCATACGGGACCTCTATGGCTACACCTTC.

The V gene is TRBV5-1, the J gene TRBJ2-1; the match to TRBD2 covers 12 bases. V trimming: 4 bases; J trimming: 5 bases; junction bases outside the gene matches: 13. The CDR3 totals 18 residues. Germline CDR1 reads SGHRS; CDR2 reads YFSETQ. The CDR3 DNA follows: TGCGCCAGCAGCCCCGGCGGGACTAGCGGGCATTCAAACAATGAGCAGTTCTTC. Translating it yields CASSPGGTSGHSNNEQFF.

The V and J genes are TRBV11-2 and TRBJ2-1; maybe TRBD2 (6 bases). The CDR3 spans 14 residues. Germline loops: CDR1 SGHAT, CDR2 FQNNGV. Trimming took 0 bases from V and 7 from J, leaving 10 bases between them. CDR3 sequence (DNA): TGTGCCAGCAGCTTAGACCCCGGAGGGAATGAGCAGTTCTTC. Protein sequence: CASSLDPGGNEQFF. Complete variable domain (other parts from reference TRBV11-2 and TRBJ2-1): EAGVAQSPRYKIIEKRQSVAFWCNPISGHATLYWYQQILGQGPKLLIQFQNNGVVDDSQLPKDRFSAERLKGVDSTLKIQPAKLEDSAVYLCASSLDPGGNEQFFGPGTRLTVL.

The chain combines TRBV19 with TRBJ2-1; 14 bases align to TRBD2. Germline CDR1 LNHDA, CDR2 SQIVND (reference sequence). V gave up 4 bases and J gave up 10 bases; unmatched junction bases: 9. The CDR3 length is 16 residues. In DNA form, the CDR3 reads TGTGCCAGTAGTACAGGTGGGACTAGCGGGAGTGGGGAGCAGTTCTTC. It specifies CASSTGGTSGSGEQFF.